This passage covers 11 T cell receptor beta chains from one sample sequenced in a study of response to subunit inactivated influenza vaccine. TCRdb called the RT-PCR reads again in MiXCR, with one record for every CDR3 protein. The sample includes roughly 500,000 distinct CDR3 sequences, 15% to 20% seen only once; the top ten take less than 4%. Sequencing used CD4+ T cells sorted from PBMCs, obtained roughly 24 months after vaccination. Receptors were obtained from a man between 50 and 69 years old who received an inactivated influenza vaccine.

As DNA, the CDR3 is TGTGCCAGCAGTTATTGGGTCAGCACCGGGGAGCTGTTTTTT. The encoded protein is CASSYWVSTGELFF. This chain uses TRBV6-2 or TRBV6-3 with TRBJ2-2, with unresolved D. CDR1 and CDR2 (germline): MNHEY, SVGEGT. The germline V and J ends were trimmed by 3 bases and 4 bases, with 9 bases remaining between them. This CDR3 spans 14 amino acids.

The genes are TRBV20-1 and TRBJ1-5; D gene unclear. The ends were cut back, 3 bases at V and 3 bases at J, with 9 bases in the middle. Germline V gene data show CDR1 as DFQATT and CDR2 as SNEGSKA (reference sequence). CDR3 length: 13 amino acids. CDR3: CSASWASNQPQHF. In nucleotides, the CDR3 is TGCAGTGCTAGTTGGGCCTCCAATCAGCCCCAGCATTTT.

There are a few counts of this clonotype. The chain recombines TRBV15 with TRBJ1-6; D remains unclear. Trimming took off 0 bases at V and 9 bases at J, with 12 bases between the two ends. The CDR3 has 15 amino acids. CDR1 and CDR2 (germline): LNHNV, YYDKDF (reference sequence). Here the CDR3 reads CATSRDFGVGSPLHF. For the CDR3, the DNA is TGTGCCACCAGCAGAGATTTTGGTGTCGGTTCACCCCTCCACTTT.

V usage is TRBV12-3 or TRBV12-4 and J usage is TRBJ2-3; 14 bases line up with TRBD2. The CDR3 spans 17 residues. The J segment lost 4 bases and the V segment lost 6 bases, leaving 9 bases of the junction unmatched. The CDR3 DNA sequence: TGTGCCAGCAGACCTCCGGGACTAGCGGGAGTTGCAGATACGCAGTATTTT. Encoded protein: CASRPPGLAGVADTQYF.

Only a few counts were recorded for this clonotype. The chain has TRBV4-1 and TRBJ1-2; D might be TRBD1 (5 bases). The CDR3 totals 14 residues. CDR1 is MGHRA and CDR2 is YSYEKL in the germline V gene. V lost 1 base and J lost 10, with 16 bases in between. This CDR3 is CASSQGQGWSAYTF. CDR3 bases: TGCGCCAGCAGCCAAGGGCAGGGATGGAGTGCCTACACCTTC.

This clonotype was detected ten times or more. The rearrangement links TRBV12-3 or TRBV12-4 to TRBJ1-1, with 10 bases fitting TRBD1. The junction had 2 bases not matched to a gene; V was cut back by 6 bases and J by 1 base. This CDR3 has 14 residues. The DNA of the CDR3 is TGTGCCAGCAGGGGACAGGGGAGGAACACTGAAGCTTTCTTT. The encoded protein is CASRGQGRNTEAFF.

The V and J genes are TRBV18 and TRBJ2-6; 11 bases line up with TRBD1. CDR1 and CDR2 (germline): KGHSH, LQKENI. Germline trimming cut 10 bases from V and 0 bases from J; bases unmatched to any gene: 8. This CDR3 is 17 amino acids long. CDR3 in DNA: TGTGCCACCCGCGGACAGGGGGCGAACTCTGGGGCCAACGTCCTGACTTTC. Encoded protein: CATRGQGANSGANVLTF. Full variable domain (rest looked up from reference TRBV18 and TRBJ2-6): NAGVMQNPRHLVRRRGQEARLRCSPMKGHSHVYWYRQLPEEGLKFMVYLQKENIIDESGMPKERFSAEFPKEGPSILRIQQVVRGDSAAYFCATRGQGANSGANVLTFGAGSRLTVL.

V is TRBV20-1 and J is TRBJ1-1; 8 nucleotides agree with TRBD1. The CDR3 runs 13 residues. The J segment lost 1 base and the V segment lost 5 bases, leaving 3 bases of the junction unmatched. Germline-derived CDR1 and CDR2 are DFQATT and SNEGSKA (reference sequence). The DNA for the CDR3 is TGCAGTGCTGACAGGGGCCCGAACACTGAAGCTTTCTTT. Its translation: CSADRGPNTEAFF.

The V gene is TRBV20-1, the J gene TRBJ1-6; TRBD1 matches at 7 bases. V gave up 6 bases and J gave up 9 bases; unmatched junction bases: 5. The CDR3 loop spans 12 amino acids. Germline values: CDR1 DFQATT, CDR2 SNEGSKA (reference sequence). Here the CDR3 reads CSAKTGFSPLHF. Written as DNA, the CDR3 is TGCAGTGCCAAGACAGGGTTTTCACCCCTCCACTTT.

CDR3 sequence (DNA): TGTGCCAGCACCTCATCGTCCTACGAGCAGTACTTC. This gives the protein CASTSSSYEQYF. The chain has TRBV5-6 and TRBJ2-7; no clear D. With 6 bases removed from V and 1 base from J, the gap between germline ends came to 8 bases. The germline gives CDR1 SGHDT, CDR2 YYEEEE. The CDR3 runs to 12 residues.

The chain employs TRBV9 and TRBJ2-1; 7 nucleotides align to TRBD2. The junction had 8 bases not matched to a gene; V was cut back by 0 bases and J by 8 bases. This CDR3 comprises 15 residues. Germline V CDR1 and CDR2: SGDLS, YYNGEE. CDR3 sequence reads: CASSVAGRPRYEQFF. CDR3 sequence (DNA): TGTGCCAGCAGCGTAGCCGGGAGGCCCCGGTATGAGCAGTTCTTC.